This T cell receptor (beta chain) was sequenced during a study of spatial heterogeneity in lung cancer. Overall study context: TCR and UMI combinations that were unique each appeared, on average, more than ten times in raw reads.

From germline, CDR1 is MNHNS and CDR2 SASEGT. The V gene lost 1 base and the J gene lost 0 bases, with 19 bases spanning the gap. This CDR3 is built from 19 residues. Each molecule of TCR cDNA was tagged with one unique molecular identifier. From the 5' RACE reads, TCRdb called clonotypes with MiXCR, one entry per CDR3 protein. The sample records fewer than 25,000 distinct CDR3 sequences, about 3% being singletons. Study results and caveats: TCRs found ubiquitously expanded in tumor appeared in blood more at resection than at follow-up.

In the case of this clonotype: No antigen is known for it.

Time point denoted: sample taken at primary tumor resection. Extraction of whole RNA from tumor, nontumor lung or frozen PBMC preceded unsorted sequencing. Samples came from roughly 75 TRACERx patients with untreated early-stage lung cancer. Sequencing used PBMCs, obtained at surgery. The sequence derives from a female donor with early-stage non-small cell lung cancer. This sequence joins TRBV6-1 and TRBJ2-4, with D maybe TRBD1 (6 bases). The CDR3 sequence is CASSEGGTRQVIAKNIQYF. The CDR3 region has the DNA TGTGCCAGCAGTGAAGGAGGGACCCGACAGGTGATAGCCAAAAACATTCAGTACTTC.